The 25 T cell receptor beta chains below all came from one sample that was sequenced in a study of technical replicates of blood from a few donors. Clones were read by immunoSEQ multiplex PCR, and TCRdb kept only the in-frame ones, dropping some. The table includes about 79,000 clones, around 94% detected once. Sequenced sample: T cells isolated from PBMCs. All receptors derive from a human donor in good health.

The V gene is TRBV5-1, the J gene TRBJ2-5; tentatively, D is TRBD1 (6 bases). In germline, CDR1 is SGHRS, CDR2 YFSETQ. With 5 bases removed from V and 2 bases from J, the gap between germline ends came to 10 bases. This CDR3 spans 13 amino acids. The CDR3 loop is CASSVRGQETQYF. The CDR3 region has the DNA TGCGCCAGCAGTGTAAGGGGGCAAGAGACCCAGTACTTC.

The gene calls are TRBV6-6 and TRBJ2-7; TRBD1 is a possible D gene (5 bases). The germline CDR1 and CDR2 sequences are MNHNY and SVGAGI (reference sequence). CDR3 size: 11 residues. The ends were cut back, 4 bases at V and 11 bases at J, with 12 bases in the middle. The CDR3 spells CASSSGHPKYF. CDR3 coding DNA: TGTGCCAGCAGTTCCGGACATCCTAAGTACTTC.

J is TRBJ1-1 and V is TRBV5-1; TRBD1 aligns across 9 bases. Germline V gene sequence: CDR1 SGHRS, CDR2 YFSETQ. With 3 bases clipped from V and 5 bases from J, the junction kept 5 bases outside the gene matches. The CDR3 runs to 14 residues. The CDR3 nucleotides are TGCGCCAGCAGCTCACAGGGGGCTGGGACTGAAGCTTTCTTT. This sequence encodes CASSSQGAGTEAFF. Filled out from reference TRBV5-1 and TRBJ1-1, the complete variable domain reads KAGVTQTPRYLIKTRGQQVTLSCSPISGHRSVSWYQQTPGQGLQFLFEYFSETQRNKGNFPGRFSGRQFSNSRSEMNVSTLELGDSALYLCASSSQGAGTEAFFGQGTRLTVV.

The V and J genes are TRBV13 and TRBJ2-7, with TRBD2 matching over 8 bases. The length of the CDR3 is 16 residues. The V and J ends lost 5 bases and 6 bases, in that order; junction bases with no gene match: 15. Germline CDR1 is PRHDT and CDR2 is FYEKMQ (reference sequence). CDR3 loop: CASSLTAGSGMGEQYF. The CDR3 coding sequence is TGTGCCAGCAGCCTCACAGCGGGTAGCGGGATGGGCGAGCAGTACTTC.

The V and J genes are TRBV5-8 and TRBJ1-5, with 9 nucleotides matching TRBD1. Germline-derived CDR1 and CDR2 are SGHTS and YDEGEE. The CDR3 sequence is 16 residues long. The junction had 2 bases not matched to a gene; V was cut back by 0 bases and J by 1 base. The CDR3 DNA reads as TGTGCCAGCAGCTTGGAGGGACAGGGAAGCAATCAGCCCCAGCATTTT. Translated: CASSLEGQGSNQPQHF. The full variable domain, with the rest looked up from reference TRBV5-8 and TRBJ1-5, is EAGVTQSPTHLIKTRGQQATLRCSPISGHTSVYWYQQALGLGLQFLLWYDEGEERNRGNFPPRFSGRQFPNYSSELNVNALELEDSALYLCASSLEGQGSNQPQHFGDGTRLSIL.

This chain uses TRBV6-1 with TRBJ2-7, with TRBD1 matching 8 bases. Per the germline V gene, CDR1 is MNHNS and CDR2 is SASEGT. With 5 bases clipped from V and 4 bases from J, the junction kept 10 bases outside the gene matches. The CDR3 length is 15 residues. Here the CDR3 DNA reads TGTGCCAGCAGTCCTCCGGACAGGGTTACGTACGAGCAGTACTTC. As protein: CASSPPDRVTYEQYF.

This clone was counted between two and nine times. The chain recombines TRBV7-9 with TRBJ1-1, with unresolved D. CDR1 SEHNR and CDR2 FQNEAQ come from the germline V gene (reference sequence). V lost 1 base to trimming and J lost 4 bases, with 10 bases between them. The CDR3 has 14 amino acids. In DNA form, the CDR3 reads TGTGCCAGCAGCTTAGAATTTGAGAGCACTGAAGCTTTCTTT. It codes for CASSLEFESTEAFF.

The chain couples TRBV19 to TRBJ1-1; weak D call: TRBD1 (5 bases). The CDR3 has 14 residues. Looked up from germline, CDR1 is LNHDA and CDR2 is SQIVND (reference sequence). The V end lost 3 bases, the J end lost 5 bases, and 13 bases lay between the germline ends. This CDR3 is CASSIGGVGTEAFF. The DNA of the CDR3 is TGTGCCAGTAGTATTGGAGGGGTAGGAACTGAAGCTTTCTTT.

CDR3 in DNA: TGTGCCAGTAGTACAACCGACAGCTCTTGGCCCCAGCATTTT. It encodes CASSTTDSSWPQHF. The chain has TRBV19 and TRBJ1-5, with a weak D call TRBD1 (5 bases). There are 14 residues in the CDR3. V shed 4 bases and J shed 9 bases, with 16 bases lying between them. Germline-derived CDR1 and CDR2 are LNHDA and SQIVND (reference sequence).

The rearrangement uses TRBV6-1 and TRBJ2-3, with 12 bases identical to TRBD2. This CDR3 has 15 amino acids. Germline V lookup: CDR1 MNHNS, CDR2 SASEGT. For the CDR3, the DNA is TGTGCGACCCCGTTACTAGCGGGAGGCGTAGATACGCAGTATTTT. It encodes CATPLLAGGVDTQYF.

CDR3 bases: TGTGCCAGCAGTTACGGGGGGAAGGGTAGTTATGGCTACACCTTC. Its protein product is CASSYGGKGSYGYTF. The chain links TRBV6-5 to TRBJ1-2; D possibly corresponds to TRBD1 (5 bases). The germline gives CDR1 MNHEY, CDR2 SVGAGI. CDR3 length: 15 residues. The V and J ends lost 2 bases and 5 bases respectively, with 15 bases between them.

The CDR3 nucleotides read TGTGCCATCAGCGGGGGACTAGTAGCCATTCAGTACTTC. This sequence encodes CAISGGLVAIQYF. The gene calls are TRBV10-3 and TRBJ2-4; 8 bases fit TRBD2. The V gene's germline CDR1 is ENHRY and CDR2 SYGVKD. This CDR3 comprises 13 residues. V was pared by 6 bases and J by 9 bases, with 7 bases of the junction left unmatched.

This chain connects TRBV11-2 to TRBJ2-3; D gene ambiguous. CDR1 and CDR2 (germline): SGHAT, FQNNGV. Deletions cut 4 bases from V and 3 bases from J, with 17 bases between. The CDR3 consists of 16 residues. The CDR3 protein is CASSSGSLWATDTQYF. Written as DNA, the CDR3 is TGTGCCAGCAGCTCAGGATCCCTGTGGGCGACAGATACGCAGTATTTT.

V and J are TRBV29-1 and TRBJ2-6, with 7 positions matching TRBD2. The CDR3 runs to 14 residues. Trimming at V came to 4 bases and at J to 0 bases, leaving 0 bases not matched to a gene. Germline V gives CDR1 SQVTM, CDR2 ANQGSEA. CDR3 amino acids: CSVGGGSGANVLTF. Here the CDR3 DNA reads TGCAGCGTTGGGGGGGGCTCTGGGGCCAACGTCCTGACTTTC.

CDR3 protein: CASSQDPGPYGYTF. CDR3 in DNA: TGTGCCAGCAGCCAAGATCCAGGGCCCTATGGCTACACCTTC. This sequence joins TRBV4-2 and TRBJ1-2, with a tentative D call TRBD1 (5 bases). The CDR3 extends over 14 amino acids. Germline loops: CDR1 LGHNA, CDR2 YNFKEQ. V lost 0 bases and J 4 bases, leaving 9 bases between the germline ends.

This clone was seen just once. The V call is TRBV7-3, the J call TRBJ1-1, with 9 bases aligning to TRBD1. The CDR3 covers 16 residues. Germline trimming cut 0 bases from V and 3 bases from J; bases unmatched to any gene: 5. The V gene's germline CDR1 is SGHTA and CDR2 FQGTGA. Here the CDR3 reads CASSLTVGQGHTEAFF. The CDR3 nucleotides are TGTGCCAGCAGCTTAACTGTGGGACAGGGACACACTGAAGCTTTCTTT.

The V and J genes are TRBV5-4 and TRBJ1-1; 11 bases are a match to TRBD1. Looked up from germline, CDR1 is SGHNT and CDR2 is YYREEE (reference sequence). CDR3 length equals 15 residues. V lost 4 bases to trimming and J lost 0 bases; unmatched junction nucleotides: 2. The DNA of the CDR3 is TGTGCCAGCAGCCCGGACAGGGGGCTGAACACTGAAGCTTTCTTT. As protein: CASSPDRGLNTEAFF.

Points on this clone: Other DNA sequences in the same sample also yield this CDR3. The chain combines TRBV5-1 with TRBJ2-7; no definite D call. Trimming left V 0 bases short and J 1 base short, with 8 bases between. The CDR3 is 14 amino acids. The germline CDR1 and CDR2 sequences are SGHRS and YFSETQ. Written as DNA, the CDR3 is TGCGCCAGCAGCTTGGTGGCAGGATCCTACGAGCAGTACTTC. Translating gives CASSLVAGSYEQYF.

The rearrangement joins TRBV4-1 to TRBJ1-2; D is possibly TRBD1 (6 bases). Germline V gives CDR1 MGHRA, CDR2 YSYEKL. V lost 1 base and J 2 bases, leaving 14 bases between the germline ends. There are 16 residues in the CDR3. The CDR3 loop reads CASSQVLRGLNYGYTF. The CDR3 DNA is TGCGCCAGCAGCCAAGTCCTCAGGGGTTTGAACTATGGCTACACCTTC.

V and J are TRBV9 and TRBJ2-7, with TRBD1 matching 7 bases. The CDR3 sequence is 15 residues long. Trimming cost V 0 bases and J 4 bases; bases outside gene matches: 7. Germline CDR1 reads SGDLS; CDR2 reads YYNGEE. The CDR3 is CASSVGEARGYEQYF. The CDR3 region has the DNA TGTGCCAGCAGCGTAGGAGAGGCCAGGGGGTACGAGCAGTACTTC.

In regard to this clone: One junction end disagrees with the germline gene, perhaps due to a read error. This rearrangement joins TRBV5-1 to TRBJ1-2; TRBD1 matches 7 bases. This CDR3 spans 14 amino acids. From germline, CDR1 is SGHRS and CDR2 YFSETQ. The CDR3 sequence: CASREAGQHYGYAF. The CDR3 DNA sequence: TGCGCCAGCAGAGAGGCGGGACAGCACTATGGCTACGCCTTC.

The CDR3 protein is CASSAGTGAAGANVLTF. CDR3 nucleotide sequence: TGTGCCAGTAGTGCGGGGACAGGGGCTGCCGGGGCCAACGTCCTGACTTTC. The genes are TRBV19 and TRBJ2-6; 10 nucleotides line up with TRBD1. The CDR3 is 17 amino acids. CDR1 and CDR2 from the germline V gene are LNHDA and SQIVND (reference sequence). V trimming: 5 bases; J trimming: 4 bases; junction bases outside the gene matches: 8.

CDR3 sequence reads: CASSVATSGRSYTGELFF. The CDR3 DNA is TGTGCCAGCAGCGTAGCTACTAGCGGGAGGAGTTACACCGGGGAGCTGTTTTTT. The V gene is TRBV9, the J gene TRBJ2-2; 12 positions agree with TRBD2. V was clipped by 0 bases and J by 3 bases; unmatched bases: 6. CDR1 is SGDLS, CDR2 YYNGEE, per germline. CDR3 length: 18 amino acids.

The chain employs TRBV10-1 and TRBJ2-1, with 10 bases that match TRBD2. V lost 3 bases and J lost 10; bases outside the gene matches: 12. The CDR3 extends over 16 amino acids. Looked up from germline, CDR1 is WNHNN and CDR2 is SYGVQD (reference sequence). The CDR3 DNA is TGCGCCAGCAGTGATGGACTAGCGGCATACTTGTCAGAGCAGTTCTTC. Its protein product is CASSDGLAAYLSEQFF.

J is TRBJ1-1 and V is TRBV4-2; no clear D gene. This CDR3 has 18 amino acids. Germline V gene data show CDR1 as LGHNA and CDR2 as YNFKEQ. The V end lost 0 bases, the J end lost 1 base, and 18 bases lay between the germline ends. The CDR3 loop is CASSQDLVPGVSNTEAFF. In nucleotides, the CDR3 is TGTGCCAGCAGCCAAGATCTTGTTCCAGGCGTATCGAACACTGAAGCTTTCTTT.